A single sample is the source of the 10 T cell receptor beta chains below, sequenced in a study of T-cell reconstitution after alpha-beta-depleted transplantation in children. Preparation of the TCRbeta library was carried out with unique molecular identifiers. Using its own MiXCR run on the PCR reads, TCRdb lists one record per CDR3 protein. The sample consists of 90,000 to 100,000 distinct CDR3 sequences, about 22% of them appearing once. The sample was PBMCs, taken before TCRalphabeta/CD19-depleted stem cell transplant. These receptor sequences come from a boy younger than 10 with acute lymphoblastic leukemia, due to receive a stem cell transplant.

The genes are TRBV27 and TRBJ2-6, with TRBD1 matching over 8 bases. Per the germline V gene, CDR1 is MNHEY and CDR2 is SMNVEV (reference sequence). V shed 6 bases and J 2 bases; nucleotides not matched to a gene: 12. The CDR3 is 18 amino acids. CDR3 sequence reads: CASSIAGTGNTGANVLTF. CDR3 coding DNA: TGTGCCAGCAGCATTGCCGGGACAGGAAACACTGGGGCCAACGTCCTGACTTTC.

This clonotype was observed a handful of times. The chain combines TRBV15 with TRBJ2-5; D is unclear. CDR3 length equals 14 residues. The V and J ends lost 1 base and 5 bases respectively, with 11 bases between them. CDR1 is LNHNV, CDR2 YYDKDF, per germline (reference sequence). The CDR3 loop reads CATSRGTARETQYF. CDR3 coding DNA: TGTGCCACCAGCAGAGGCACGGCCCGGGAGACCCAGTACTTC.

This clonotype has more than one count but fewer than ten. The V gene is TRBV5-5, the J gene TRBJ1-5; a possible D gene is TRBD1 (6 bases). V dropped 5 bases and J dropped 4 bases, with 13 bases sitting between them. This CDR3 is built from 14 residues. Per germline, CDR1 SGHKS and CDR2 YYEKEE (reference sequence). This chain's CDR3 is CASSPRQENQPQHF. In DNA, the CDR3 is TGTGCCAGCAGTCCCAGACAGGAAAATCAGCCCCAGCATTTT. Filled out from reference TRBV5-5 and TRBJ1-5, the complete variable domain reads DAGVTQSPTHLIKTRGQQVTLRCSPISGHKSVSWYQQVLGQGPQFIFQYYEKEERGRGNFPDRFSARQFPNYSSELNVNALLLGDSALYLCASSPRQENQPQHFGDGTRLSIL.

The rearrangement links TRBV3-1 to TRBJ2-3; D not resolved. Trimming cost V 5 bases and J 6 bases, with 12 bases left between them. CDR1 and CDR2 from the germline V gene are LGHDT and YNNKEL (reference sequence). The CDR3 extends over 13 amino acids. CDR3 in amino acids: CASSSLLGDTQYF. CDR3 DNA: TGTGCCAGCAGCTCCCTTCTAGGGGATACGCAGTATTTT.

This clonotype has a handful of counts. V is TRBV7-8 and J is TRBJ2-1, with 8 nucleotides matching TRBD2. The CDR3 sequence is 15 residues long. Germline V gene sequence: CDR1 SGHVS, CDR2 FQNEAQ. After removal of 5 bases from V and 6 bases from J, the junction contained 9 bases not matched to a gene. CDR3 protein: CASSQGLAGFNEQFF. CDR3 sequence (DNA): TGTGCCAGCAGCCAGGGGTTAGCGGGGTTCAATGAGCAGTTCTTC.

This clonotype was counted between two and nine times. The chain joins TRBV2 to TRBJ2-1, with 7 bases identical to TRBD1. Trimming cost V 6 bases and J 5 bases; bases outside gene matches: 10. The CDR3 is 15 residues long. Germline values: CDR1 SNHLY, CDR2 FYNNEI. The CDR3 bases are TGTGCCAGCAGACTCTCCGGGACAGCTAACAATGAGCAGTTCTTC. Protein sequence: CASRLSGTANNEQFF.

This clonotype was observed at least ten times. The J gene is TRBJ2-1, the V gene TRBV7-2; D possibly corresponds to TRBD2 (6 bases). Looked up from germline, CDR1 is SGHTA and CDR2 is FQGNSA. The CDR3 consists of 17 residues. With 1 base removed from V and 7 bases from J, the gap between germline ends came to 20 bases. CDR3 sequence: CASSLGKGRTSTNEQFF. The CDR3 region has the DNA TGTGCCAGCAGCTTAGGGAAGGGGAGGACTTCTACAAATGAGCAGTTCTTC.

J is TRBJ2-4 and V is TRBV11-2, with TRBD2 as a possible D gene (6 bases). The germline CDR1 and CDR2 sequences are SGHAT and FQNNGV. CDR3 length equals 16 residues. Trimming took off 0 bases at V and 8 bases at J, with 17 bases between the two ends. The CDR3 here is CASSLDRSGRRDIQYF. CDR3 sequence (DNA): TGTGCCAGCAGCTTAGATCGGTCCGGACGGAGGGACATTCAGTACTTC.

The rearrangement joins TRBV5-1 to TRBJ2-7; TRBD1 aligns across 8 bases. With V trimmed by 4 bases and J by 6 bases, 9 bases remained unmatched. Germline CDR1 SGHRS, CDR2 YFSETQ. The CDR3 totals 14 residues. CDR3 region: CASSQGQGKSEQYF. CDR3 sequence (DNA): TGCGCCAGCAGCCAAGGACAGGGAAAGAGCGAGCAGTACTTC.

This clonotype was counted a few times. The CDR3 is CASSPRPLAEGPYEQYF. CDR3 nucleotides: TGTGCCAGCAGTCCCCGACCACTAGCGGAGGGACCCTACGAGCAGTACTTC. This chain joins TRBV6-2 or TRBV6-3 and TRBJ2-7; TRBD2 aligns across 8 bases. The CDR3 has 17 amino acids. The V and J ends lost 5 bases and 2 bases, in that order; junction bases with no gene match: 14. Germline V gene sequence: CDR1 MNHEY, CDR2 SVGEGT.